The 21 T cell receptor beta chains below were found in one sample sequenced in a study of T cells in Graves' hyperthyroidism and ophthalmopathy (dated by TCRdb to the late 2010s). Library preparation was by multiplex PCR. Sequenced on an Illumina HiSeq 2000. The TCR beta CDR3 regions were amplified from RNA transcripts. For the first round of RT-PCR on the TCR CDR3, the HTBI primer set was used together with the Qiagen OneStep RT-PCR kit. TCRdb trimmed the raw reads at Q25, called clones with MiXCR and kept productive beta chains. Merged by CDR3 protein, the rows form single entries marked with the most common genes and DNA. Here the sample has over 300,000 distinct CDR3 sequences; around 13% occur a single time. The top ten constitute around 10% of the sample. The sample comprised blood. These receptor sequences come from a woman aged 60 to 75 with Graves' hyperthyroidism.

This clonotype has a count of ten or more. The chain uses TRBV2 and TRBJ2-3, with 11 bases that match TRBD2. The CDR3 spans 20 residues. The germline CDR1 and CDR2 sequences are SNHLY and FYNNEI. The J segment lost 4 bases and the V segment lost 4 bases, leaving 19 bases of the junction unmatched. The CDR3 protein is CASSVSPTSGEPEPPDTQYF. The DNA for the CDR3 is TGTGCCAGCAGTGTTAGTCCGACTAGCGGGGAACCAGAACCCCCAGATACGCAGTATTTT.

The J gene is TRBJ2-7, the V gene TRBV6-1; the match to TRBD2 covers 7 bases. The V gene's germline CDR1 is MNHNS and CDR2 SASEGT. This CDR3 spans 14 amino acids. With V trimmed by 8 bases and J by 2 bases, 9 bases remained unmatched. The CDR3 region is CASQKRGSTYEQYF. The DNA of the CDR3 is TGTGCCAGCCAAAAGCGGGGTTCAACCTACGAGCAGTACTTC.

This clonotype was detected ten times or more. V is TRBV29-1 and J is TRBJ2-3; 9 bases match TRBD2. J lost 1 base, V lost 4 bases, and 6 bases had no gene match. This CDR3 comprises 15 residues. Germline V CDR1 and CDR2: SQVTM, ANQGSEA. The CDR3 bases are TGCAGCGTTGTAAGCGGGAGGTCCCGCACAGATACGCAGTATTTT. Its translation is CSVVSGRSRTDTQYF.

This clonotype appeared a few times. The CDR3 here is CSAITGGTNEKLFF. The CDR3, as DNA: TGCAGTGCTATTACGGGAGGCACTAATGAAAAACTGTTTTTT. The V and J genes are TRBV20-1 and TRBJ1-4; D remains unclear. This CDR3 contains 14 residues. V lost 4 bases, J lost 2 bases, and 11 bases lay in between. Looked up from germline, CDR1 is DFQATT and CDR2 is SNEGSKA (reference sequence).

The CDR3 loop reads CASSVGLAGGYNEQFF. The DNA of the CDR3 is TGTGCCAGCTCGGTAGGACTAGCGGGGGGCTACAATGAGCAGTTCTTC. The chain is built from TRBV27 and TRBJ2-1; 14 bases align to TRBD2. V shed 8 bases, J shed 3 bases, and the junction held 6 bases outside the gene matches. There are 16 residues in the CDR3. CDR1 MNHEY and CDR2 SMNVEV come from the germline V gene (reference sequence).

This clonotype came up many times. The genes are TRBV20-1 and TRBJ1-6, with no clear D. This CDR3 has 14 amino acids. The V and J ends lost 3 bases and 7 bases respectively, with 13 bases between them. Germline CDR1 and CDR2: DFQATT and SNEGSKA (reference sequence). CDR3 nucleotide sequence: TGCAGTGCTAGGCCGTGGTTGGGCAATTCACCCCTCCACTTT. Its translation: CSARPWLGNSPLHF.

This clonotype showed up just a few times. The V gene is TRBV7-3, the J gene TRBJ1-1, with D possibly being TRBD1 (5 bases). V lost 3 bases, J lost 7 bases, and 12 bases lay in between. Germline values: CDR1 SGHTA, CDR2 FQGTGA. This CDR3 is built from 13 residues. The CDR3 nucleotides are TGTGCCAGCAGCTTTACGGGGCGGAGTGAAGCTTTCTTT. Translating gives CASSFTGRSEAFF.

This clonotype has ten or more counts. The chain carries TRBV11-2 and TRBJ2-7; D may be TRBD2 (6 bases). Germline loops: CDR1 SGHAT, CDR2 FQNNGV. The CDR3 loop spans 14 amino acids. Trimming shortened V by 5 bases and J by 4 bases, and 15 bases separated the two germline ends. The CDR3 reads CASSRGLLTYEQYF. The CDR3 DNA reads TGTGCCAGCAGCCGCGGACTACTAACATACGAGCAGTACTTC.

This clonotype was seen many times. V gene TRBV2 combines with J gene TRBJ1-5; no firm D call. The V gene's germline CDR1 is SNHLY and CDR2 FYNNEI. With 4 bases removed from V and 5 bases from J, the gap between germline ends came to 9 bases. This CDR3 region has 13 residues. This CDR3 is CASSAYRDQPQHF. In nucleotides, the CDR3 is TGTGCCAGCAGTGCTTATAGGGATCAGCCCCAGCATTTT.

This clonotype has a count of ten or more. The chain combines TRBV12-3 or TRBV12-4 with TRBJ1-1, with D possibly TRBD1 on 5 matching bases. Trimming took off 7 bases at V and 1 base at J, with 10 bases between the two ends. The CDR3 runs 13 residues. The CDR3 loop is CASTLQENTEAFF. In nucleotides, the CDR3 is TGTGCCAGCACCTTACAGGAGAACACTGAAGCTTTCTTT.

This clonotype has ten or more counts. The chain joins TRBV28 to TRBJ1-2; a possible D gene is TRBD1 (5 bases). From germline, CDR1 is MDHEN and CDR2 SYDVKM. V lost 5 bases and J lost 7, with 14 bases in between. This CDR3 region has 13 residues. Here the CDR3 reads CASSARDGSGYTF. Written as DNA, the CDR3 is TGTGCCAGCAGTGCCCGGGACGGCTCTGGCTACACCTTC.

This chain uses TRBV7-9 with TRBJ2-5; 10 bases agree with TRBD2. The V gene end was trimmed by 1 base and the J gene end by 1 base; junction bases not matched to a gene: 12. Germline-derived CDR1 and CDR2 are SEHNR and FQNEAQ (reference sequence). CDR3 size: 19 residues. CDR3 sequence reads: CASSLVPSSGSWVQETQYF. DNA of the CDR3: TGTGCCAGCAGCTTAGTCCCCTCTAGCGGGAGTTGGGTCCAAGAGACCCAGTACTTC.

A few counts support this clonotype. The V gene is TRBV6-5, the J gene TRBJ2-6; D may be TRBD1 (6 bases). The CDR3 contains 18 residues. Trimming took off 0 bases at V and 1 base at J, with 13 bases between the two ends. Germline loops: CDR1 MNHEY, CDR2 SVGAGI. The CDR3 spells CASSYSVGARSGANVLTF. The CDR3 DNA reads TGTGCCAGCAGTTACTCAGTGGGGGCGCGATCTGGGGCCAACGTCCTGACTTTC.

This clonotype was recorded only once. Sequence at one end of the junction differs from germline and may be a read error. V gene TRBV5-6 combines with J gene TRBJ1-1; D is perhaps TRBD1 (6 bases). This CDR3 spans 12 amino acids. Per the germline V gene, CDR1 is SGHDT and CDR2 is YYEEEE. The CDR3 nucleotides are TGTGCCAGCAGCTTGGGGGACACTGAAGCTTCCTTT. Its protein is CASSLGDTEASF. The whole variable domain, remainder taken from reference TRBV5-6 and TRBJ1-1, is DAGVTQSPTHLIKTRGQQVTLRCSPKSGHDTVSWYQQALGQGPQFIFQYYEEEERQRGNFPDRFSGHQFPNYSSELNVNALLLGDSALYLCASSLGDTEASFGQGTRLTVV.

In DNA, the CDR3 is TGTGCCAGCAGTTTTTCGGGGATCGGGGGAGAGACCCAGTACTTC. Its translation is CASSFSGIGGETQYF. V is TRBV27 and J is TRBJ2-5, with D maybe TRBD2 (6 bases). V dropped 3 bases and J dropped 4 bases, with 15 bases sitting between them. This CDR3 spans 15 amino acids. The germline CDR1 and CDR2 sequences are MNHEY and SMNVEV (reference sequence).

This clonotype was observed many times. The genes are TRBV4-1 and TRBJ2-7, with 8 bases aligning to TRBD1. The junction had 5 bases not matched to a gene; V was cut back by 2 bases and J by 2 bases. The CDR3 length is 15 residues. Germline CDR1 is MGHRA and CDR2 is YSYEKL. For the CDR3, the DNA is TGCGCCAGCAGCCAAATCGGGACAGGAGCCTACGAGCAGTACTTC. This gives the protein CASSQIGTGAYEQYF.

There are many counts of this clonotype. The V and J genes are TRBV20-1 and TRBJ2-3; D remains ambiguous. V was cut by 1 base and J by 0 bases, with 8 bases left in between. The CDR3 length is 14 residues. The V gene's germline CDR1 is DFQATT and CDR2 SNEGSKA (reference sequence). CDR3 in amino acids: CSARVGGSTDTQYF. The CDR3 coding sequence is TGCAGTGCTAGAGTGGGCGGTAGCACAGATACGCAGTATTTT.

This clonotype was seen many times. The chain recombines TRBV5-1 with TRBJ1-2, with D maybe TRBD1 (6 bases). The CDR3 length is 13 residues. The germline V and J ends were trimmed by 0 bases and 6 bases, with 9 bases remaining between them. Looked up from germline, CDR1 is SGHRS and CDR2 is YFSETQ. The CDR3 sequence: CASSLGAGDGYTF. Here the CDR3 DNA reads TGCGCCAGCAGCTTGGGGGCAGGGGATGGCTACACCTTC.

This clonotype turned up a few times. This rearrangement joins TRBV19 to TRBJ1-5; 7 positions agree with TRBD1. Germline CDR1 reads LNHDA; CDR2 reads SQIVND (reference sequence). V trimming: 6 bases; J trimming: 4 bases; junction bases outside the gene matches: 6. This CDR3 comprises 14 residues. Here the CDR3 reads CASRVTGWNQPQHF. CDR3 in DNA: TGTGCCAGTAGAGTGACAGGGTGGAATCAGCCCCAGCATTTT.

This clonotype was recorded many times. The chain recombines TRBV9 with TRBJ2-3, with 10 positions matching TRBD2. V gave up 2 bases and J gave up 1 base; unmatched junction bases: 4. This CDR3 region has 16 residues. Germline loops: CDR1 SGDLS, CDR2 YYNGEE. In nucleotides, the CDR3 is TGTGCCAGCAGCGTGGCCGGGACTAGCGGCACAGATACGCAGTATTTT. Protein product: CASSVAGTSGTDTQYF.

The CDR3 here is CASSVERGEQFF. CDR3 in DNA: TGTGCCAGCAGCGTAGAGAGGGGTGAGCAGTTCTTC. J is TRBJ2-1 and V is TRBV9, with D possibly being TRBD1 or TRBD2 (5 bases each). Germline V gives CDR1 SGDLS, CDR2 YYNGEE. V was shortened by 0 bases and J by 9 bases, with 7 bases between the two germline ends. The CDR3 has 12 residues. Filled out from reference TRBV9 and TRBJ2-1, the complete variable domain reads DSGVTQTPKHLITATGQRVTLRCSPRSGDLSVYWYQQSLDQGLQFLIQYYNGEERAKGNILERFSAQQFPDLHSELNLSSLELGDSALYFCASSVERGEQFFGPGTRLTVL.